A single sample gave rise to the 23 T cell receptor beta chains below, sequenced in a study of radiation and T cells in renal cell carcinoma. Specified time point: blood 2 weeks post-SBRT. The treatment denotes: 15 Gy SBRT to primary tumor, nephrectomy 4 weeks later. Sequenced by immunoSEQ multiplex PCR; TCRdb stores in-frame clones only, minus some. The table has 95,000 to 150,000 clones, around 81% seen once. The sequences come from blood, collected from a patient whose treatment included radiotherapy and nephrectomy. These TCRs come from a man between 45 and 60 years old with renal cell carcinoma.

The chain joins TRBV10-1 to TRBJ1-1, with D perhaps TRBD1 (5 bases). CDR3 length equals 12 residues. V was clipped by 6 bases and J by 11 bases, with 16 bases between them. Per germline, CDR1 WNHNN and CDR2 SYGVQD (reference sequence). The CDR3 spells CASSKDGNRAFF. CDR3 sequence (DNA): TGCGCCAGCAGCAAGGACGGGAACAGGGCTTTCTTT.

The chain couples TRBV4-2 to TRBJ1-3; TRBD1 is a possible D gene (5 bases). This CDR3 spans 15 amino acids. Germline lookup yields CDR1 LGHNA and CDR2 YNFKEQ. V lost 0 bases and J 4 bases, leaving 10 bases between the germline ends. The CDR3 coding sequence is TGTGCCAGCAGCCAAGATACAGGAGGAGGAAACACCATATATTTT. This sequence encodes CASSQDTGGGNTIYF.

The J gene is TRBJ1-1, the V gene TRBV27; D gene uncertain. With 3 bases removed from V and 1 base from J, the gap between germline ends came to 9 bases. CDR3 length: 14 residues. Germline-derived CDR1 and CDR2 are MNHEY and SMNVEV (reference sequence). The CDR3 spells CASSFRERNTEAFF. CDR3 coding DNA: TGTGCCAGCAGTTTTAGAGAAAGGAACACTGAAGCTTTCTTT.

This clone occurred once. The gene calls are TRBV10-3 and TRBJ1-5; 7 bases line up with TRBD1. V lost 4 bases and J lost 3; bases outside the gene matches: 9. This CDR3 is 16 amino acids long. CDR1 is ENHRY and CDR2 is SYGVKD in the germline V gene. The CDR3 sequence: CAISGQGGLNNQPQHF. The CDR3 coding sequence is TGTGCCATCAGTGGGCAGGGGGGACTGAACAATCAGCCCCAGCATTTT.

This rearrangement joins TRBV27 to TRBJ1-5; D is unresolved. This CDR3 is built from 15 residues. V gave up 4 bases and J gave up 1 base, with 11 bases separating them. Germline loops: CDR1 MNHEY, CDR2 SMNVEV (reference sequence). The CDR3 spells CASSSGLGSNQPQHF. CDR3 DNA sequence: TGTGCCAGCAGTTCAGGCCTCGGGAGCAATCAGCCCCAGCATTTT.

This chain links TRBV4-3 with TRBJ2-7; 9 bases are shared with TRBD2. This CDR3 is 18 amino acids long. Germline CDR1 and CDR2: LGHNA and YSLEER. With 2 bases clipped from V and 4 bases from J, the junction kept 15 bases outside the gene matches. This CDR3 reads CASSQRYQTTSGPYEQYF. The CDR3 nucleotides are TGCGCCAGCAGCCAAAGGTACCAAACAACTAGCGGGCCATACGAGCAGTACTTC.

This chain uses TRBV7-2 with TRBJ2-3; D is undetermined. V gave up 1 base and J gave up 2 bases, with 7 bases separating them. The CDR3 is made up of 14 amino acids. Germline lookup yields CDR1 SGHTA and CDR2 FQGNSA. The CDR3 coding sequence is TGTGCCAGCAGCTTAGTGGCTAACACAGATACGCAGTATTTT. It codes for CASSLVANTDTQYF.

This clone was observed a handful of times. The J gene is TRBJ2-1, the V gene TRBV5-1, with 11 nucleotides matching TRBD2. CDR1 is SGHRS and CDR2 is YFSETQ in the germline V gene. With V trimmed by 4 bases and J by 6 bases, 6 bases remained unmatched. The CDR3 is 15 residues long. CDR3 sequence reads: CASSQTSGVPNEQFF. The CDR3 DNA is TGCGCCAGCAGCCAGACTAGCGGGGTCCCCAATGAGCAGTTCTTC. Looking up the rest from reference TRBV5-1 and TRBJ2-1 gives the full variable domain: KAGVTQTPRYLIKTRGQQVTLSCSPISGHRSVSWYQQTPGQGLQFLFEYFSETQRNKGNFPGRFSGRQFSNSRSEMNVSTLELGDSALYLCASSQTSGVPNEQFFGPGTRLTVL.

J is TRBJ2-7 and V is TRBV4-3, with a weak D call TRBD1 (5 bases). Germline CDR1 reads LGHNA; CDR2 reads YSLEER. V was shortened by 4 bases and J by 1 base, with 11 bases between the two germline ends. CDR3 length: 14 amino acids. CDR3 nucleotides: TGCGCCAGCAGCCTCGGACACGGTTCCTACGAGCAGTACTTC. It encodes CASSLGHGSYEQYF.

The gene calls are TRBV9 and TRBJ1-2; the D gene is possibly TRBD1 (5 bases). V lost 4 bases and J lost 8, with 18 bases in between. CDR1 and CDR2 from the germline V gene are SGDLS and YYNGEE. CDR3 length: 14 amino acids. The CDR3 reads CASSPNEGFRGYTF. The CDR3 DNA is TGTGCCAGCAGCCCTAACGAGGGGTTCCGGGGCTACACCTTC.

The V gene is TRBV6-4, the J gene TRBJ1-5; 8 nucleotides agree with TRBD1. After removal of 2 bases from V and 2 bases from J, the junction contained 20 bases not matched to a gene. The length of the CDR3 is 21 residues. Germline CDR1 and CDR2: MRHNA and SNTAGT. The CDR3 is CASSDRIIGQGQPTRNQPQHF. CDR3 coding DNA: TGTGCCAGCAGTGACAGAATTATAGGACAGGGACAACCAACCCGCAATCAGCCCCAGCATTTT.

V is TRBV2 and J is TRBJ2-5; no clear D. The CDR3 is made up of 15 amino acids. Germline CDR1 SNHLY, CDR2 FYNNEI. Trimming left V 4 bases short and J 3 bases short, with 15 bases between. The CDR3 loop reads CASSGAAANEETQYF. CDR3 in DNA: TGTGCCAGCAGTGGGGCAGCTGCTAATGAAGAGACCCAGTACTTC.

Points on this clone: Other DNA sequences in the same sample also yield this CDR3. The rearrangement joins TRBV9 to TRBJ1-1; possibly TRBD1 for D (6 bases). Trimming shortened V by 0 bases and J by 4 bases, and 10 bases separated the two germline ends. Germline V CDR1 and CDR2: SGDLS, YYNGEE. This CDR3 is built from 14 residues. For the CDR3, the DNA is TGTGCCAGCAGCGTAGGCGGGGGGGCCACTGAAGCTTTCTTT. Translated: CASSVGGGATEAFF.

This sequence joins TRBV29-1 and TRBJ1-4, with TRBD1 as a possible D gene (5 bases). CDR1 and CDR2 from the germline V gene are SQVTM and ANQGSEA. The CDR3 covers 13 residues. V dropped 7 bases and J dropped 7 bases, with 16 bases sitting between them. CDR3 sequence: CSAGGGKGEKLFF. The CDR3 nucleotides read TGCAGCGCCGGGGGAGGCAAGGGTGAAAAACTGTTTTTT. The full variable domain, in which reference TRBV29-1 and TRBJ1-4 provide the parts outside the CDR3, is SAVISQKPSRDICQRGTSLTIQCQVDSQVTMMFWYRQQPGQSLTLIATANQGSEATYESGFVIDKFPISRPNLTFSTLTVSNMSPEDSSIYLCSAGGGKGEKLFFGSGTQLSVL.

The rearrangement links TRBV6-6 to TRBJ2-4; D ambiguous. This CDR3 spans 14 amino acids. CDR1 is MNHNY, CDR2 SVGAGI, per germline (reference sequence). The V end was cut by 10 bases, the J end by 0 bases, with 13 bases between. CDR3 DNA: TGTGCCACCCTGGCACCCCTAGCCAAAAACATTCAGTACTTC. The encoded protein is CATLAPLAKNIQYF.

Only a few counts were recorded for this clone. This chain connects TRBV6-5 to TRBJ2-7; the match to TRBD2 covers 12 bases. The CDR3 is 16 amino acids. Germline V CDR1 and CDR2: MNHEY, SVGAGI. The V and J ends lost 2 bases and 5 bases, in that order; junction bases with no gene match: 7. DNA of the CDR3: TGTGCCAGCAGTTACATCCGGACTAGCGGGATCAACGAGCAGTACTTC. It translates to CASSYIRTSGINEQYF.

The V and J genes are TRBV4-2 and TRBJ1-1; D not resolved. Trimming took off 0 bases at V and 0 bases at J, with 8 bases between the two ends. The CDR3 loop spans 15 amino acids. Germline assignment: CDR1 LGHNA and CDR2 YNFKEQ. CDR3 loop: CASSQDLTVNTEAFF. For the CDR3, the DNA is TGTGCCAGCAGCCAAGACCTTACAGTGAACACTGAAGCTTTCTTT.

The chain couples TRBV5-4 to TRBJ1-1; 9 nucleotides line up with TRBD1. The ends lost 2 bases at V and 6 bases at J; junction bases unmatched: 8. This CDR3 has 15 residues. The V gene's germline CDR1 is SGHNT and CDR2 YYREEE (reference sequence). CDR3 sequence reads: CASSFHGQGLSEAFF. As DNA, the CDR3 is TGTGCCAGCAGCTTCCATGGACAGGGGTTATCTGAAGCTTTCTTT.

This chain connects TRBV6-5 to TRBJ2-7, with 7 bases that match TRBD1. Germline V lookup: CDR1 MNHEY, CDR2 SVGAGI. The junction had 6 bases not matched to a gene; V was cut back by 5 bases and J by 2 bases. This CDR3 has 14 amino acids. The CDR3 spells CASSPGTEAYEQYF. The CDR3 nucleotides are TGTGCCAGCAGTCCCGGGACAGAAGCCTACGAGCAGTACTTC.

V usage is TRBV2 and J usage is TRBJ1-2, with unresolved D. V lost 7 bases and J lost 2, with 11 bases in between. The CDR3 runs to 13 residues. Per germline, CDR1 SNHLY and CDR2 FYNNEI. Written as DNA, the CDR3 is TGTGCCAGCAATCCCAGACAAAACTATGGCTACACCTTC. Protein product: CASNPRQNYGYTF.

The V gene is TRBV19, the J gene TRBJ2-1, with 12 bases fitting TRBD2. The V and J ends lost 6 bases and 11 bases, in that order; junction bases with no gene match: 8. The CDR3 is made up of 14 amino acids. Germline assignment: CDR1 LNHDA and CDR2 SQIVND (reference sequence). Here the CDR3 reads CASRETSGSRKQFF. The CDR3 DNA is TGTGCCAGTAGGGAGACTAGCGGGAGTAGGAAGCAGTTCTTC. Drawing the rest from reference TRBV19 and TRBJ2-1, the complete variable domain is DGGITQSPKYLFRKEGQNVTLSCEQNLNHDAMYWYRQDPGQGLRLIYYSQIVNDFQKGDIAEGYSVSREKKESFPLTVTSAQKNPTAFYLCASRETSGSRKQFFGPGTRLTVL.

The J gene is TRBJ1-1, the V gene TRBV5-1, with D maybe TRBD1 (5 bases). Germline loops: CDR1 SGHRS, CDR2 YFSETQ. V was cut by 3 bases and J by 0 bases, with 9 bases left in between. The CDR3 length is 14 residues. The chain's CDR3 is CASSWGRLNTEAFF. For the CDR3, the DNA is TGCGCCAGCAGCTGGGGCAGACTGAACACTGAAGCTTTCTTT.

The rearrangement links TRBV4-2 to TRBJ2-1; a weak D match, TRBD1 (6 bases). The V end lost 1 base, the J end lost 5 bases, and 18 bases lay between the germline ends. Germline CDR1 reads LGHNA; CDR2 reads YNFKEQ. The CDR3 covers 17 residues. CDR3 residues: CASSQGQIRGGHNEQFF. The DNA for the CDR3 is TGTGCCAGCAGCCAAGGACAAATCAGGGGTGGGCACAATGAGCAGTTCTTC.